This T cell receptor (beta chain) derives from a study of CD8 T cells in ankylosing spondylitis. Study-level findings and limits: Some motif variants had been reported before (in reactive arthritis synovial fluid and blood). Characteristic of ankylosing spondylitis blood, it appeared, was a TCR beta motif comprising about eight highly homologous variants. Matched ankylosing spondylitis synovial fluid reportedly showed significant enrichment of disease-linked clones.

The ends were cut back, 0 bases at V and 7 bases at J, with 14 bases in the middle. The CDR3 spans 15 residues. Germline lookup yields CDR1 MRHNA and CDR2 SNTAGT. Scientists made TCR beta libraries using quantitative 5'-RACE with molecular barcodes. From the 5' RACE reads, TCRdb called clonotypes with MiXCR, one entry per CDR3 protein. The sample lists fewer than 250,000 distinct CDR3 sequences, 8% to 11% occurring once. This clonotype was counted between two and nine times. Its antigen is unknown. Sequenced input: blood, either unsorted or a sorted T cell fraction (not recorded which). J is TRBJ2-3 and V is TRBV6-4; D tentatively reads TRBD1 or TRBD2 (5 bases each). The receptor was isolated from a male donor with ankylosing spondylitis or in good health (not recorded which). CDR3 in amino acids: CASSDSGQGENTQYF. The CDR3 nucleotides are TGTGCCAGCAGTGACTCCGGGCAGGGAGAGAATACGCAGTATTTT.